Reported below is one TCR beta chain. Its specificity is unknown. This sample was taken from a study of T cell repertoires in cytomegalovirus infection. Study summary: CMV infection plus the matching HLA type was flagged by public TCR beta signatures. Study-level points and caveats: It was HLA-C-restricted CMV-specific TCR beta clonotypes that dominated the response ex vivo. Summed frequency of public TCR beta families distinguished CMV carriers with the relevant HLA.

TCRdb passed the reads through MiXCR, listing each CDR3 protein once. The sample has about 530,000 distinct CDR3 sequences, more than 25% seen once; the top ten hold less than 15%. The V end lost 3 bases, the J end lost 7 bases, and 10 bases lay between the germline ends. The CDR3 runs 13 residues. The source of this sequence is a human donor in good health (CMV status not recorded). Some clones in this sample may be carry-over from other donors' samples. The specimen sequenced was PBMCs. The chain recombines TRBV12-3 or TRBV12-4 with TRBJ2-1, with a weak D call TRBD1 (6 bases). The CDR3 loop is CASSFKGVNEQFF. The CDR3 DNA reads TGTGCCAGCAGTTTTAAGGGGGTAAATGAGCAGTTCTTC.